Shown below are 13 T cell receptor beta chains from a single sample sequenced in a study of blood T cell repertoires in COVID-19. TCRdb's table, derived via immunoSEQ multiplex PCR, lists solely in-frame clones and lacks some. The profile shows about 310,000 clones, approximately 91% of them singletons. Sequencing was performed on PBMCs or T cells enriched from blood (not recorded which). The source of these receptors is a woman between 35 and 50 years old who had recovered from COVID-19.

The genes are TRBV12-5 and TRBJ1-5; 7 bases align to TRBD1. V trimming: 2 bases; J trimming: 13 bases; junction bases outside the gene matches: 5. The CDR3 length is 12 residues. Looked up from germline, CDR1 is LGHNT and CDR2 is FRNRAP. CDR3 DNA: TGTGCTAGTGGTTTGAGGGACAGCTTGCAGCATTTT. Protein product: CASGLRDSLQHF.

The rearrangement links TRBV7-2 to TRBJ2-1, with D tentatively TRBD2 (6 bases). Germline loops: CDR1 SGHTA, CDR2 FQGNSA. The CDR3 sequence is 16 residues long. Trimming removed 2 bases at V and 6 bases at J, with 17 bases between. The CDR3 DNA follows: TGTGCCAGCAGCTTATTCTCAATCCGGGACTTCAATGAGCAGTTCTTC. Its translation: CASSLFSIRDFNEQFF.

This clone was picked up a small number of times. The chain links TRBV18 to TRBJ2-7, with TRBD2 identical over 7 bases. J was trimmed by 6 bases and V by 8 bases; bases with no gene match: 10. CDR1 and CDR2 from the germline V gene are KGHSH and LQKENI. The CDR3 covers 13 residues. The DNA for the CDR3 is TGTGCCAGCGCCAATAGCGGGCCGCTCGAGCAGTACTTC. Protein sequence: CASANSGPLEQYF.

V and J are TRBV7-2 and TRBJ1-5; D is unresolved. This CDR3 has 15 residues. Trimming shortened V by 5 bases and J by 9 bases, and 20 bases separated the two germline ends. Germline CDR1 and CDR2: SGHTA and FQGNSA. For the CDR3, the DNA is TGTGCCAGCAGCCCCCGGGATTTCCAGTCGGGGCCCCAGCATTTT. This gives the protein CASSPRDFQSGPQHF. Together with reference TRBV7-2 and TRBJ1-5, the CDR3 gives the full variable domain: GAGVSQSPSNKVTEKGKDVELRCDPISGHTALYWYRQSLGQGLEFLIYFQGNSAPDKSGLPSDRFSAERTGGSVSTLTIQRTQQEDSAVYLCASSPRDFQSGPQHFGDGTRLSIL.

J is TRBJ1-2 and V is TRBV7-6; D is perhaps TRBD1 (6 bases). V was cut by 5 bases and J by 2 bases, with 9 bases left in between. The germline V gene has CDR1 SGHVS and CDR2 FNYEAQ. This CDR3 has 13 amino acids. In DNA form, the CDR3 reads TGTGCCAGCAGCGTTGACAGGAACTATGGCTACACCTTC. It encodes CASSVDRNYGYTF. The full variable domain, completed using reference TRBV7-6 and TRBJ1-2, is GAGVSQSPRYKVTKRGQDVALRCDPISGHVSLYWYRQALGQGPEFLTYFNYEAQQDKSGLPNDRFSAERPEGSISTLTIQRTEQRDSAMYRCASSVDRNYGYTFGSGTRLTVV.

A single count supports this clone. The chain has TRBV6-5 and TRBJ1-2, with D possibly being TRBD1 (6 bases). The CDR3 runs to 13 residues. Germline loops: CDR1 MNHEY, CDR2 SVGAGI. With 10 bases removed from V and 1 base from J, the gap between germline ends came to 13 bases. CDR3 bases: TGTGCCACGGATTACAGGGTTAACTATGGCTACACCTTC. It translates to CATDYRVNYGYTF.

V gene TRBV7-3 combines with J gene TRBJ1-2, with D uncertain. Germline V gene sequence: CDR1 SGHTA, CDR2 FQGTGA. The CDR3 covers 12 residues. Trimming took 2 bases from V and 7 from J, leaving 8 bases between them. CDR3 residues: CASSLEGSGYTF. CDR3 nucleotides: TGTGCCAGCAGCTTAGAGGGTAGTGGCTACACCTTC.

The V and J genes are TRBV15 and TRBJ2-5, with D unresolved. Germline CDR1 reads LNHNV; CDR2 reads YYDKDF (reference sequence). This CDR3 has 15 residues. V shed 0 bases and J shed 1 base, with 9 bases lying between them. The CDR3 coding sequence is TGTGCCACCAGCAGAGATAACTGGGCCCAAGAGACCCAGTACTTC. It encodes CATSRDNWAQETQYF.

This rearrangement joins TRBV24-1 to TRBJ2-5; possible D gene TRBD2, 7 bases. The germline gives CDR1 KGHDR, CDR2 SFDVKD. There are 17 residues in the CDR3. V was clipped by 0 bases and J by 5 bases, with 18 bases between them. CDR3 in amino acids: CATSDLGPGGARETQYF. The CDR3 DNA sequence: TGTGCCACCAGTGATTTGGGGCCGGGGGGCGCACGGGAGACCCAGTACTTC.

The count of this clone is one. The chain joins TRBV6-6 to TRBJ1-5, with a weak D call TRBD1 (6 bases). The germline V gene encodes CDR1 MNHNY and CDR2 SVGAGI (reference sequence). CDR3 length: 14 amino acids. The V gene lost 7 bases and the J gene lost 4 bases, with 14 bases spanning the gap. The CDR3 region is CASKLQGSNQPQHF. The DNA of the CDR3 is TGTGCCAGCAAACTACAGGGCAGTAATCAGCCCCAGCATTTT.

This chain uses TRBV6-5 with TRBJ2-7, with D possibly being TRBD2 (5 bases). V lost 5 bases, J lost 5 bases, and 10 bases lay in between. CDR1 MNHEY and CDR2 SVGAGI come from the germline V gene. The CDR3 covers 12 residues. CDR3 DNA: TGTGCCAGCAGTAGGACTGGGGACGAGCAGTACTTC. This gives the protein CASSRTGDEQYF.

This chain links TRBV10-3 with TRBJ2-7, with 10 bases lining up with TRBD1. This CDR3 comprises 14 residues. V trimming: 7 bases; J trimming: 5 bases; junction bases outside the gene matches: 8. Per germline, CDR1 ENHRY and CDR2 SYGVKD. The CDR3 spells CAINLDRGKDEQYF. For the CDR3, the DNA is TGTGCCATCAACCTGGACAGGGGGAAGGACGAGCAGTACTTC.

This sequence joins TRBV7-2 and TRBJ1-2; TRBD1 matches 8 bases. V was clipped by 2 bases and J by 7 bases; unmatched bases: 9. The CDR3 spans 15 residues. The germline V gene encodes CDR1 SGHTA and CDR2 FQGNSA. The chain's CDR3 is CASSLKGQGAIGYTF. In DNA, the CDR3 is TGTGCCAGCAGCTTAAAGGGCCAGGGGGCAATTGGCTACACCTTC.